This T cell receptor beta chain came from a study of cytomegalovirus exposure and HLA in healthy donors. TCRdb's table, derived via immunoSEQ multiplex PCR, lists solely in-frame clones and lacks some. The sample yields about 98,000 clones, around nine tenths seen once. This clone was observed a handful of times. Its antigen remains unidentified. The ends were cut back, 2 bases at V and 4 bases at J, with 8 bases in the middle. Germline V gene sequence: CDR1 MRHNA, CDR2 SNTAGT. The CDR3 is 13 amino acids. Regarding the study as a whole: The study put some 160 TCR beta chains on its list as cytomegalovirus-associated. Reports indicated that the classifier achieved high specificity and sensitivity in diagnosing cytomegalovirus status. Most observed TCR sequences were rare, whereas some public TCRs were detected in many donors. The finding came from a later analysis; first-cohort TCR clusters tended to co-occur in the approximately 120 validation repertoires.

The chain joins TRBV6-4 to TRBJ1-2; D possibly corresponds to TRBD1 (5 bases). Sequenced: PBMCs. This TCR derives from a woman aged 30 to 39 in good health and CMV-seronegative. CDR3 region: CASSDRGGYGYTF. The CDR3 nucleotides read TGTGCCAGCAGTGACCGGGGGGGCTATGGCTACACCTTC.